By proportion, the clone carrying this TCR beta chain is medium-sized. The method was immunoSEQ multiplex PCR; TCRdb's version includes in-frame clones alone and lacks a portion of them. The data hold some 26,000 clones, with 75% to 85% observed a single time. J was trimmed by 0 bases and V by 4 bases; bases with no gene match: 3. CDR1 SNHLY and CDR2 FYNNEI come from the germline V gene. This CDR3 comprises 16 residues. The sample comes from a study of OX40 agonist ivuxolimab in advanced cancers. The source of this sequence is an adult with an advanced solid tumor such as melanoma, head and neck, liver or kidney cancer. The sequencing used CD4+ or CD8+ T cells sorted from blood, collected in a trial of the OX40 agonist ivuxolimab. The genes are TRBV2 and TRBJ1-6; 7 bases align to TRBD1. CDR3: CASSGGTASYNSPLHF. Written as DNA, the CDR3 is TGTGCCAGCAGTGGAGGGACAGCCTCCTATAATTCACCCCTCCACTTT.